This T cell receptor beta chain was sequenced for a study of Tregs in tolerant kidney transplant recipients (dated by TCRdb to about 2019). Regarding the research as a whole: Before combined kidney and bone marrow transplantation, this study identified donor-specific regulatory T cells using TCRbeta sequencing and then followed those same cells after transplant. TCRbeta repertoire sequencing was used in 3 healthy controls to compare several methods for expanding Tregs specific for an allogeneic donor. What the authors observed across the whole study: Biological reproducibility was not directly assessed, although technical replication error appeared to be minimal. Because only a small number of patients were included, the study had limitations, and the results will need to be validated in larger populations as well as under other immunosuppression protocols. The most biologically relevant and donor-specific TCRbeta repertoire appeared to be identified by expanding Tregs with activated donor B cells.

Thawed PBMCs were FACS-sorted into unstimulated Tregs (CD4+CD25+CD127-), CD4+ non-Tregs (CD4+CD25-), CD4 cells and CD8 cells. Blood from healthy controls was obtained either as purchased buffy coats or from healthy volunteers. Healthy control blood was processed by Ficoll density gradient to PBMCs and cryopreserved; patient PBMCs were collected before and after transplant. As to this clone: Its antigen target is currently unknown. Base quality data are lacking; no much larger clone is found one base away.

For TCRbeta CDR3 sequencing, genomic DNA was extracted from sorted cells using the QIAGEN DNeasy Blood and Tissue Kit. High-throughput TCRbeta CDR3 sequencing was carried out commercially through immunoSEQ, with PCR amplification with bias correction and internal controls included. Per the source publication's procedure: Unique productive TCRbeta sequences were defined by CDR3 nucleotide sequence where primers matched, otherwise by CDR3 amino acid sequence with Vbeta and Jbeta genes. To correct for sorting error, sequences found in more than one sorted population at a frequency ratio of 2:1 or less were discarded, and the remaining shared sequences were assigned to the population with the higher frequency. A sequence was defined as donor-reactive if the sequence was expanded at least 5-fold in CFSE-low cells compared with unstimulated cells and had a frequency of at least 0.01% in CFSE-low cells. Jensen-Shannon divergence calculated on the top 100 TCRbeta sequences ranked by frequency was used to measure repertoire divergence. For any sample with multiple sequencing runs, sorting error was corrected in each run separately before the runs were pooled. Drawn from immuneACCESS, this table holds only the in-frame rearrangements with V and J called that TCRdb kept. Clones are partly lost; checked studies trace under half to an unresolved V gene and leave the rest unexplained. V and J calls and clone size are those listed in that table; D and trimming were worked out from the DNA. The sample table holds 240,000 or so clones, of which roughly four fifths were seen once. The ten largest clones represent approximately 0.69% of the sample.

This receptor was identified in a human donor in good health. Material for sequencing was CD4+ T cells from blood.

The sequenced DNA: TGCGCCAGCAGCTTGGACTGGTGGGCGGATGAAAAACTGTTTTTT. The resulting protein is CASSLDWWADEKLFF. The chain links TRBV5-1 with TRBJ1-4; no D gene call is confident. Trimming removed 0 bases from V and 6 bases from J, leaving 12 bases between the germline ends. The germline V gene sets CDR1 to SGHRS and CDR2 to YFSETQ. The CDR3 contains 15 residues, cysteine and phenylalanine counted. Only CDR3 DNA is held: 45 bases, read in frame from base 1. The variable domain in full, with residues beyond the CDR3 obtained from the reference TRBV5-1 and TRBJ1-4 genes, is KAGVTQTPRYLIKTRGQQVTLSCSPISGHRSVSWYQQTPGQGLQFLFEYFSETQRNKGNFPGRFSGRQFSNSRSEMNVSTLELGDSALYLCASSLDWWADEKLFFGSGTQLSVL.